This is a list of T cell receptor beta chains from one sample in a study of blood T cell repertoires in COVID-19. The table came from immunoSEQ multiplex PCR; TCRdb's copy has only in-frame clones and leaves some out. The top ten clones hold around 5% of a sample with some 330,000 clones, over 80% of them seen once. Sequenced material: PBMCs or T cells enriched from blood (not recorded which). The origin of the receptors is a young man who had recovered from COVID-19. Both conserved end residues are part of each CDR3. The D gene is left open where the match is weak. The size of a clone is reported for some rows only, either as once, few or many, or as a class for expanded clones.

clone_size: NA; v_call: TRBV5-1; j_call: TRBJ2-7; d_call: NA; cdr3_aa: CASSEGQRSSYEQYF; cdr3_nt: TGCGCCAGCAGCGAGGGACAAAGGAGCTCCTACGAGCAGTACTTC
clone_size: NA; v_call: TRBV6-6; j_call: TRBJ2-7; d_call: TRBD2; cdr3_aa: CASRLAGSNYEQYF; cdr3_nt: TGTGCCAGCAGATTAGCGGGGTCAAACTACGAGCAGTACTTC
clone_size: few; v_call: TRBV28; j_call: TRBJ1-3; d_call: NA; cdr3_aa: CATRLTGNTIYF; cdr3_nt: TGTGCCACCCGGTTAACCGGAAACACCATATATTTT
clone_size: NA; v_call: TRBV6-1; j_call: TRBJ2-7; d_call: NA; cdr3_aa: CASSEPTGPYEQYF; cdr3_nt: TGTGCCAGCAGTGAACCGACAGGTCCCTACGAGCAGTACTTC
clone_size: once; v_call: TRBV3-1/TRBV3-2; j_call: TRBJ1-3; d_call: TRBD1; cdr3_aa: CASSSTGSSGNTIYF; cdr3_nt: TGTGCCAGCAGCTCGACAGGGAGCTCTGGAAACACCATATATTTT
clone_size: NA; v_call: TRBV28; j_call: TRBJ1-6; d_call: NA; cdr3_aa: CASRKTAGIFGPLHF; cdr3_nt: TGTGCCAGCAGAAAAACAGCTGGAATTTTTGGACCCCTCCACTTT
clone_size: NA; v_call: TRBV6-6; j_call: TRBJ1-2; d_call: NA; cdr3_aa: CASSYSESLQLYGYTF; cdr3_nt: TGTGCCAGCAGTTACTCGGAGAGCCTTCAACTCTATGGCTACACCTTC
clone_size: NA; v_call: TRBV6-5; j_call: TRBJ1-2; d_call: TRBD1; cdr3_aa: CASSSSRTGGAYGYTF; cdr3_nt: TGTGCCAGCAGTTCCTCGAGGACAGGGGGTGCATATGGCTACACCTTC
clone_size: NA; v_call: TRBV6-1; j_call: TRBJ1-4; d_call: NA; cdr3_aa: CASSEVRGGGKLFF; cdr3_nt: TGTGCCAGCAGTGAAGTAAGGGGCGGGGGAAAACTGTTTTTT
clone_size: few; v_call: TRBV5-1; j_call: TRBJ2-5; d_call: TRBD1; cdr3_aa: CASSMGQGEETQYF; cdr3_nt: TGCGCCAGCAGCATGGGACAGGGGGAAGAGACCCAGTACTTC
clone_size: NA; v_call: TRBV6-1; j_call: TRBJ1-5; d_call: TRBD1; cdr3_aa: CASSEVQGQPQHF; cdr3_nt: TGTGCCAGCAGTGAAGTACAGGGGCAGCCCCAGCATTTT
clone_size: NA; v_call: TRBV6-5; j_call: TRBJ2-2; d_call: NA; cdr3_aa: CASSYIALNTGELFF; cdr3_nt: TGTGCCAGCAGTTATATAGCATTGAACACCGGGGAGCTGTTTTTT
clone_size: NA; v_call: TRBV29-1; j_call: TRBJ1-2; d_call: TRBD1; cdr3_aa: CSVVSVRQGSLGYTF; cdr3_nt: TGCAGCGTTGTGTCCGTTAGACAGGGTAGTTTGGGCTACACCTTC
clone_size: NA; v_call: TRBV5-4; j_call: TRBJ2-1; d_call: TRBD2; cdr3_aa: CASSIGRGGSYNEQFF; cdr3_nt: TGTGCCAGCAGTATTGGGCGGGGGGGCAGTTACAATGAGCAGTTCTTC
clone_size: NA; v_call: TRBV5-6; j_call: TRBJ1-5; d_call: NA; cdr3_aa: CASSSYTGNQPQHF; cdr3_nt: TGTGCCAGCAGCTCTTACACGGGTAATCAGCCCCAGCATTTT
clone_size: NA; v_call: TRBV13; j_call: TRBJ2-3; d_call: TRBD1; cdr3_aa: CASSSRQGEVPTDTQYF; cdr3_nt: TGTGCCAGCAGCTCCCGACAGGGTGAGGTCCCCACAGATACGCAGTATTTT